Shown below are 7 T cell receptor beta chains from a single sample sequenced in a study of CD8 T cells in Susac syndrome. RNA in amounts of about 0.5 to 1 ug was reverse transcribed with random hexamers. TCRdb independently ran MiXCR on the immunoSEQ multiplex PCR reads; one entry per CDR3 protein. The data show around 180,000 distinct CDR3 sequences, 95% seen once. The sequenced sample consisted of CD8+ T cells from PBMCs. The receptors originated from a human donor with multiple sclerosis.

V gene TRBV20-1 combines with J gene TRBJ2-2, with D perhaps TRBD1 (6 bases). Trimming took off 4 bases at V and 4 bases at J, with 10 bases between the two ends. The CDR3 loop spans 13 amino acids. Germline V lookup: CDR1 DFQATT, CDR2 SNEGSKA (reference sequence). The CDR3: CSANRVSTGELFF. Here the CDR3 DNA reads TGCAGTGCTAACAGGGTTTCCACCGGGGAGCTGTTTTTT.

This clonotype is a singleton in its sample. The V and J genes are TRBV19 and TRBJ1-2, with D uncertain. There are 13 residues in the CDR3. The germline V gene has CDR1 LNHDA and CDR2 SQIVND (reference sequence). V shed 6 bases and J shed 5 bases, with 13 bases lying between them. CDR3 sequence: CASRPNGIYGYTF. The DNA for the CDR3 is TGTGCCAGTAGACCGAATGGGATATATGGCTACACCTTC.

The chain recombines TRBV20-1 with TRBJ2-7, with a possible D match to TRBD2 (6 bases). The germline V gene encodes CDR1 DFQATT and CDR2 SNEGSKA (reference sequence). There are 14 residues in the CDR3. The ends were cut back, 0 bases at V and 2 bases at J, with 11 bases in the middle. The CDR3 spells CSARDGGYAYEQYF. CDR3 DNA sequence: TGCAGTGCTAGAGATGGAGGGTACGCCTACGAGCAGTACTTC.

The CDR3 reads CASSQDRVYIGGMETQYF. CDR3 coding DNA: TGTGCCAGCAGCCAAGATCGGGTGTATATTGGCGGGATGGAGACCCAGTACTTC. The rearrangement uses TRBV3-1 and TRBJ2-5; perhaps TRBD2 as D (6 bases). Germline values: CDR1 LGHDT, CDR2 YNNKEL (reference sequence). V was shortened by 0 bases and J by 5 bases, with 22 bases between the two germline ends. The CDR3 runs to 18 residues.

The chain uses TRBV28 and TRBJ2-5; TRBD1 is a possible D gene (5 bases). Per germline, CDR1 MDHEN and CDR2 SYDVKM. The ends were cut back, 8 bases at V and 4 bases at J, with 20 bases in the middle. This CDR3 contains 15 residues. CDR3: CASLGPRHGRETQYF. The CDR3 bases are TGTGCCAGCCTGGGGCCCAGACACGGTCGAGAGACCCAGTACTTC.

Only one count was recorded for this clonotype. The chain combines TRBV28 with TRBJ2-5; the match to TRBD2 covers 9 bases. V shed 6 bases, J shed 1 base, and the junction held 3 bases outside the gene matches. The CDR3 totals 14 residues. Germline V gene lookup returns CDR1 MDHEN and CDR2 SYDVKM. The CDR3, as DNA: TGTGCCAGCAGGACTAGCGGCGCCCAAGAGACCCAGTACTTC. This sequence encodes CASRTSGAQETQYF.

The chain recombines TRBV27 with TRBJ1-5; D is unresolved. Germline values: CDR1 MNHEY, CDR2 SMNVEV (reference sequence). V was cut by 5 bases and J by 2 bases, with 10 bases left in between. The CDR3 sequence is 14 residues long. CDR3 in amino acids: CASSRAGGNQPQHF. Here the CDR3 DNA reads TGTGCCAGCAGTCGGGCTGGGGGCAATCAGCCCCAGCATTTT.